Listed below are T cell receptor beta chains from one sample, sequenced in a study of cytomegalovirus exposure and HLA in healthy donors. Generated by immunoSEQ multiplex PCR, the TCRdb table keeps only in-frame clones and is missing some. The table has 250,000 to 350,000 clones, 70% to 90% seen once. The sample consisted of PBMCs. These receptors came from a man in his forties in good health and CMV-seropositive. CDR3s include the opening cysteine and the closing phenylalanine or tryptophan.

cdr3_length	v_call	cdr3_aa
14	TRBV6-5	CASRDYEGSFEAFF
20	TRBV7-8	CASSSLGLAGVEVLGGEQFF
14	TRBV6-5	CASSSDLAPYEQYF
14	TRBV7-9	CASSPRTGWYGYTF
16	TRBV7-8	CASSPSTGKGSYEQYF
12	TRBV10-3	CAIRGDRDEQFF
16	TRBV5-4	CASGKPGQGAAGELFF
14	TRBV4-1	CASSQAGFTDTQYF
18	TRBV5-4	CASSPTGLAGGPTYEQYF
17	TRBV28	CASSFPQGTGTSYEQYF
15	TRBV28	CASSPGTSGSYEQYF
17	TRBV5-1	CASSLRPGANMNTEAFF
15	TRBV19	CASSELPGHEYEQYF
18	TRBV28	CASSFPAGWQDSTDTQYF
13	TRBV2	CASSGDQGTEAFF
16	TRBV19	CASSMAVTAIAYEQYF
13	TRBV7-9	CASSSGGGYEQYF
15	TRBV5-4	CASSYYIAGGDEQYF
15	TRBV6-5	CASSYSNRRNTEAFF
14	TRBV7-2	CASSLAGGAGTQYF
12	TRBV19	CASSMLSTEAFF
16	TRBV4-1	CASSQASAGGPLEQYF
15	TRBV11-1	CASSPTSGPSETQYF
18	TRBV25-1	CASSDLEGPADSGNTIYF
14	TRBV6-5	CASSYSRRGETQYF
18	TRBV4-3	CASSYPLGTSGSYNEQFF
12	TRBV29-1	CSVGGTGAEQYF
17	TRBV19	CASRVAGLAGSTDTQYF
13	TRBV6-1	CASSEDPVSPLHF
14	TRBV27	CASSLAGKGYGYTF
16	TRBV7-3	CASSLPRPSGPLEQYF
15	TRBV6-5	CASSPGQGLNTEAFF
14	TRBV7-3	CASSPRGIRETQYF
12	TRBV29-1	CSVDVGGETQYF
16	TRBV5-6	CASRLPGRTITDTQYF
14	TRBV2	CASSRDEVLYTQYF
15	TRBV2	CASSRQPGGGQPQHF
16	TRBV4-3	CASSPGVLDMNTEAFF
15	TRBV19	CASSIAVNPWTEAFF
21	TRBV21-1	CASSKVGFRPGTGSGANVLTF
14	TRBV6-5	CASSEDRGLTEAFF
15	TRBV6-6	CASQGFGPRTYEQYF
15	TRBV14	CASSPGHRVNTEAFF
13	TRBV5-1	CASSLTGNTEAFF
13	TRBV30	CAWQGSDNSPLHF
13	TRBV6-1	CASSPRRVNEQYF
10	TRBV11-2	CASSSRTEFF
15	TRBV18	CASSPRGGLQETQYF
16	TRBV28	CASSSKGGTGAYEQYF
13	TRBV27	CASSLSPAYEQYF
16	TRBV4-2	CASSQEAGGSGRTQYF
16	TRBV28	CASSPTGAGNNEKLFF
14	TRBV6-1	CASSEAGSQETQYF
12	TRBV2	CASRDNAYEQYF
14	TRBV2	CASSTGTAYNEQFF
14	TRBV6-4	CASSLIGGDTEAFF
17	TRBV5-1	CASSLAGLAGGTAEQFF